The TCR beta chain under discussion was sequenced for a study of shared clonotypes between healthy human individuals. The method was immunoSEQ multiplex PCR; TCRdb's version includes in-frame clones alone and lacks a portion of them. The sample has around 1 million clones, less than 85% seen once. Material: memory CD4+ T cells sorted from blood. Subset given: CD45RA-negative fraction. The origin of this receptor is a man aged 18 to 29 in good health.

The CDR3 loop is CASKSLGGGTDTQYF. CDR3 in DNA: TGTGCCAGTAAATCCCTTGGGGGGGGCACAGATACGCAGTATTTT. V gene TRBV19 combines with J gene TRBJ2-3; 7 bases match TRBD2. Per germline, CDR1 LNHDA and CDR2 SQIVND (reference sequence). The CDR3 loop spans 15 amino acids. Germline trimming cut 7 bases from V and 1 base from J; bases unmatched to any gene: 8.